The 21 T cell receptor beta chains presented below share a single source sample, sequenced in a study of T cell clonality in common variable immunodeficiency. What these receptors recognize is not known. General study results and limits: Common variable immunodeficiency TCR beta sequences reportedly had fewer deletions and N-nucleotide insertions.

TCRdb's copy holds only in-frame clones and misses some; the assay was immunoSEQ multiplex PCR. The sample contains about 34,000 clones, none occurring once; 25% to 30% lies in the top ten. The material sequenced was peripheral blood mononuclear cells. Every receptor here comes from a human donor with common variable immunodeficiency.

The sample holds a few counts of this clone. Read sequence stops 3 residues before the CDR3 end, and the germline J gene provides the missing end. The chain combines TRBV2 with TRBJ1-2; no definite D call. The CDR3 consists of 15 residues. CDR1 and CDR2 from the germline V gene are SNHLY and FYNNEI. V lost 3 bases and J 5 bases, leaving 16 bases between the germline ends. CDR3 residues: CASSDYTTMWYGYTF. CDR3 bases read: TGTGCCAGCAGTGATTACACTACGATGTGGTATGGC.

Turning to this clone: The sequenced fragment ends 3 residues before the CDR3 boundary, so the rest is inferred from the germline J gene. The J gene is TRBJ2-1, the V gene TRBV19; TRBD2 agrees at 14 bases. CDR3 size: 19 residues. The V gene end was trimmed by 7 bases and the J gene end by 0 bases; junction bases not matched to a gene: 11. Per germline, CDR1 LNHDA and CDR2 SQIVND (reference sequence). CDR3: CASNTPGLAGVSSYNEQFF. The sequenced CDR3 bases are TGTGCCAGTAATACACCGGGACTAGCGGGAGTTAGCTCCTACAATGAG.

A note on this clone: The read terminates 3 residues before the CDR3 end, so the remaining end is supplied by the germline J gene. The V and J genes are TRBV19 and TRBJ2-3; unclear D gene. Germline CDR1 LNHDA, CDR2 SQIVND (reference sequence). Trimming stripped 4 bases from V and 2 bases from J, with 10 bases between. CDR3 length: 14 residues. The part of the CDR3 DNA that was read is TGTGCCAGTAGTAAGGCCAGGATCACAGATACG. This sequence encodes CASSKARITDT. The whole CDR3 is CASSKARITDTQYF.

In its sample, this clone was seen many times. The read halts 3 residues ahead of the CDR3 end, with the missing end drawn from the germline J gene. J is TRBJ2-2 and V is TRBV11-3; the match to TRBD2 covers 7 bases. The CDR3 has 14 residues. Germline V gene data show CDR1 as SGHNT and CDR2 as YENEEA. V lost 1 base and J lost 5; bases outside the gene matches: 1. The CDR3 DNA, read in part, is TGTGCCAGCAGCTTAGCGGGGGGAACCGGGGAG. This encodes CASSLAGGTGE. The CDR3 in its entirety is CASSLAGGTGELFF.

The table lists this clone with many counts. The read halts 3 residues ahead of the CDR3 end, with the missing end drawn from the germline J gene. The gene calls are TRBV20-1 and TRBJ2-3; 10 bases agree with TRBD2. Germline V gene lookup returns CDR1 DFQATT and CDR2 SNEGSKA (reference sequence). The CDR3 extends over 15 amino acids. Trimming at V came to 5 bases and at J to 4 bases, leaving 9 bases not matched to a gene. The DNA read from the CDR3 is TGCAGTGCTTCTCCTCTAGCGGGAGTGGCAGATACG. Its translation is CSASPLAGVADT. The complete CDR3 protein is CSASPLAGVADTQYF.

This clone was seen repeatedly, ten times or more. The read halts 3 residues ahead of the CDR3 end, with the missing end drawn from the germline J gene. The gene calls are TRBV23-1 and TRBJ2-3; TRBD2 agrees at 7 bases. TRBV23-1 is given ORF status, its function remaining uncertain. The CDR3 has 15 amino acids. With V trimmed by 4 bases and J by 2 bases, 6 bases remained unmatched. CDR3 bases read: TGCGCCAGCAGTCTAGTAAGCGGGATCACAGATACG. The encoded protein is CASSLVSGITDT. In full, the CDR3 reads CASSLVSGITDTQYF.

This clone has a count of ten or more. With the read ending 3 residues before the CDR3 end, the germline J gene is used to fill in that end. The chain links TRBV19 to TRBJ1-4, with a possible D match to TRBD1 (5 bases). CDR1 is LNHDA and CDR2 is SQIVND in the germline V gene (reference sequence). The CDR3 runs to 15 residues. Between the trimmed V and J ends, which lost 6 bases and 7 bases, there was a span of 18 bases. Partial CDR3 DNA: TGTGCCAGTAGCGAACCGGGGGGGATAGGTGAAAAA. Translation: CASSEPGGIGEK. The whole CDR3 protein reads CASSEPGGIGEKLFF.

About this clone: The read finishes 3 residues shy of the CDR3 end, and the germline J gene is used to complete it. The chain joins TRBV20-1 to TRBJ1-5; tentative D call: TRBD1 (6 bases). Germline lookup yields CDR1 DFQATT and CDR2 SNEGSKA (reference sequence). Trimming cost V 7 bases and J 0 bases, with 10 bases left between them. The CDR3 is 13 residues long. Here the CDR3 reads CSGGTYSNQPQHF. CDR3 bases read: TGCAGTGGAGGGACATATAGCAATCAGCCC.

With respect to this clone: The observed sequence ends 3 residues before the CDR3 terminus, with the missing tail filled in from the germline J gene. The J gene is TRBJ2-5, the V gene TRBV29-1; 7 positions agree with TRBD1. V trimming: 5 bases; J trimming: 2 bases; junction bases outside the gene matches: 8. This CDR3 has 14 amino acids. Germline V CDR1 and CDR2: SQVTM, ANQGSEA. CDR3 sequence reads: CSVPSGTEQETQYF. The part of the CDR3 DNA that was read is TGCAGCGTTCCCTCCGGGACAGAGCAAGAGACC.

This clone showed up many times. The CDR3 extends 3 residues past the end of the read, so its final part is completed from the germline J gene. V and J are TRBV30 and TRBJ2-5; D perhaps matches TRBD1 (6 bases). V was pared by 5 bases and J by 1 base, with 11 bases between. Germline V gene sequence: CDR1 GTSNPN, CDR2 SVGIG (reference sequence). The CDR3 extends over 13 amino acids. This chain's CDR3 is CAWVGQFQETQYF. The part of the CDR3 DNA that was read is TGTGCCTGGGTAGGACAGTTCCAAGAGACC.

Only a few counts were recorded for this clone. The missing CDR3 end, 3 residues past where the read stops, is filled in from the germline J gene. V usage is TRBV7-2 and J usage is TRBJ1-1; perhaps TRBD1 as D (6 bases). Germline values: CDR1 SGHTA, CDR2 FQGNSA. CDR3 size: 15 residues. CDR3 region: CASSEGGARGIGAFF. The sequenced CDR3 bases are TGTGCCAGTTCGGAGGGGGGGGCTAGGGGTATAGGA.

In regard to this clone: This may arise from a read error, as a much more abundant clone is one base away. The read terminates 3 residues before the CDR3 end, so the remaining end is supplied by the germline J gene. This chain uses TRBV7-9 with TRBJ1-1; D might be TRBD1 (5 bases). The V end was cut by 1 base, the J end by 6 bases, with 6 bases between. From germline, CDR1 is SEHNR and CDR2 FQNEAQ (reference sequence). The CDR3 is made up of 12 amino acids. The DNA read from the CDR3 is TGTGCCAGCAGCTTAGGGGGGGCTGAA. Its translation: CASSLGGAE. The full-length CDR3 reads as CASSLGGAEAFF.

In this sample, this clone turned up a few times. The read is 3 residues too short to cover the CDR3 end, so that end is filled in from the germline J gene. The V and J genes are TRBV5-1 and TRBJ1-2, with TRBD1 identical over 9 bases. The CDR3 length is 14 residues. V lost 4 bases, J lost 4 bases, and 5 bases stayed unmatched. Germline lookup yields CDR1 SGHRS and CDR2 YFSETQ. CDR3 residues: CASSNGQGSYGYTF. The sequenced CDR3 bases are TGCGCCAGCAGCAACGGACAGGGGTCCTATGGC.

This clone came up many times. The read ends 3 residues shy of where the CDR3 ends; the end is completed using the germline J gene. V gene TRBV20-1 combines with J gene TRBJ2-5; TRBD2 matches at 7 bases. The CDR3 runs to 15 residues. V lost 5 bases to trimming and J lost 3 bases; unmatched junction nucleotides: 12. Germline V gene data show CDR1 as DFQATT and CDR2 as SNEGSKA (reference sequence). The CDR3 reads CSARGERVGKETQYF. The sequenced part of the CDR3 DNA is TGCAGTGCTCGGGGGGAGAGAGTGGGAAAAGAGACC.

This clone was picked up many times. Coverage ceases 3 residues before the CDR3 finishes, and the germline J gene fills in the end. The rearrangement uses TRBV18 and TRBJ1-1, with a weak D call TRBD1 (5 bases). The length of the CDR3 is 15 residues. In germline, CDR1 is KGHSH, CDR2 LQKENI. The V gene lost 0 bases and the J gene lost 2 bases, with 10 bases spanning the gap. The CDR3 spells CASSPPPGFNTEAFF. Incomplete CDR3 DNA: TGTGCCAGCTCACCACCCCCAGGGTTTAACACTGAA. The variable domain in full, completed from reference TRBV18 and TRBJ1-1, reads NAGVMQNPRHLVRRRGQEARLRCSPMKGHSHVYWYRQLPEEGLKFMVYLQKENIIDESGMPKERFSAEFPKEGPSILRIQQVVRGDSAAYFCASSPPPGFNTEAFFGQGTRLTVV.

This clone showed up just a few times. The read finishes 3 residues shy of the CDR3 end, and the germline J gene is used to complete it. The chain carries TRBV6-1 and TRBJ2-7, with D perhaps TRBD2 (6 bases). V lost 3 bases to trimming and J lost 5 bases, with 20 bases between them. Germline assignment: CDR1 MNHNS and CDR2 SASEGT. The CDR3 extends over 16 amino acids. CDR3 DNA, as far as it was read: TGTGCCAGCAGTGATACGGGACTCCCCATCTTCGACGAG. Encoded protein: CASSDTGLPIFDE. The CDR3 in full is CASSDTGLPIFDEQYF.

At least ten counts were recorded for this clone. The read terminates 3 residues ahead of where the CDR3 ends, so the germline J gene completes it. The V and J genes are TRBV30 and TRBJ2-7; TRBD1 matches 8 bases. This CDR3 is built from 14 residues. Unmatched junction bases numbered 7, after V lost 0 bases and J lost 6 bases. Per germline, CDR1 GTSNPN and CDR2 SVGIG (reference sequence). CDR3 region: CAWSVGAGGGEQYF. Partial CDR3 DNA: TGTGCCTGGAGTGTAGGCGCAGGGGGCGGCGAG.

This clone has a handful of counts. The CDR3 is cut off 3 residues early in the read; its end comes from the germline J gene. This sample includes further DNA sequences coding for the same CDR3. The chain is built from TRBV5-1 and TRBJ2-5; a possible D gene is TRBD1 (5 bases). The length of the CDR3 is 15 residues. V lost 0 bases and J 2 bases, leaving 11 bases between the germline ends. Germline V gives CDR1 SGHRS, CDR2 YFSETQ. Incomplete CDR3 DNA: TGCGCCAGCAGCTTGGAAGGGCAGGGTCAAGAGACC. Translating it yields CASSLEGQGQET. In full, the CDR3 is CASSLEGQGQETQYF.

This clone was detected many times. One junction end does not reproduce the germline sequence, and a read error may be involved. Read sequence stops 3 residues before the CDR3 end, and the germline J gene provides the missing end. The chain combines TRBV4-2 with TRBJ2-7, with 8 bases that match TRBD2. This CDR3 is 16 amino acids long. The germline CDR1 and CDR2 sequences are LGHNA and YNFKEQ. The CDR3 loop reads CASSQDWGAGAYEQYF. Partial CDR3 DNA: TGCGCCAGCAGCCAAGATTGGGGAGCGGGAGCCTACGAG.

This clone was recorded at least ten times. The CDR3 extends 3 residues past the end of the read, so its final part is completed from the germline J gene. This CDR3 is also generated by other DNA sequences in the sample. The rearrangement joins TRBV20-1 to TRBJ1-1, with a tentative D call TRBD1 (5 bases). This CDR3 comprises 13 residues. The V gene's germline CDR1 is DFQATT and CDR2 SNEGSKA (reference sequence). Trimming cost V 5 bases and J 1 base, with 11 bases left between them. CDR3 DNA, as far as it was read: TGCAGTGCTCCCCGACAGCCGAACACTGAA. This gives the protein CSAPRQPNTE. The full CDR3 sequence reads CSAPRQPNTEAFF.

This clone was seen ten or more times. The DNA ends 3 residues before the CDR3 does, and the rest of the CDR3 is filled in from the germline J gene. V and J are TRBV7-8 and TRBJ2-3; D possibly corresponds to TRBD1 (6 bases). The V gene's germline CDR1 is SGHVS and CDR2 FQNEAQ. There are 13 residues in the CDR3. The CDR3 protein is CASSLPSQGSQYF. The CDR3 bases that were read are TGTGCCAGCAGCCTCCCATCACAGGGTTCG.